This T cell receptor (beta chain) was recorded in a study of regulatory T cells in long-lasting Graves disease. This clonotype was found many times. Time point meaning: newly diagnosed GD, antithyroid drugs for less than 3 months. Extracted RNA from PBMCs served as the source of the TCR library. Building of the TCR beta libraries involved iRepertoire HTBI primers and Arm-PCR of CDR3 regions. In the authors' workflow: The identification of approximately 62 TRBV and some 14 TRBJ segments was made across samples. TCRdb reanalysed the multiplex PCR reads using MiXCR and keeps one entry per CDR3 protein. These V and J calls originate from TCRdb's pipeline instead of the authors' own analysis. The sample holds some 500,000 distinct CDR3 sequences, around an eighth seen once. Germline CDR1 and CDR2: GTSNPN and SVGIG (reference sequence). The length of the CDR3 is 14 residues. V was shortened by 4 bases and J by 1 base, with 14 bases between the two germline ends.

The same sample was also used in a study of T cells in Graves' hyperthyroidism and ophthalmopathy.

This sequence originates from a man aged 25-40 years with Graves disease. Sequencing was performed on peripheral blood mononuclear cells (PBMCs), taken at new diagnosis, from a patient treated with antithyroid drugs. The chain combines TRBV30 with TRBJ2-7; no firm D call. CDR3 in amino acids: CAWKVDGLSYEQYF. The CDR3 nucleotides are TGTGCCTGGAAAGTGGACGGGCTATCCTACGAGCAGTACTTC.